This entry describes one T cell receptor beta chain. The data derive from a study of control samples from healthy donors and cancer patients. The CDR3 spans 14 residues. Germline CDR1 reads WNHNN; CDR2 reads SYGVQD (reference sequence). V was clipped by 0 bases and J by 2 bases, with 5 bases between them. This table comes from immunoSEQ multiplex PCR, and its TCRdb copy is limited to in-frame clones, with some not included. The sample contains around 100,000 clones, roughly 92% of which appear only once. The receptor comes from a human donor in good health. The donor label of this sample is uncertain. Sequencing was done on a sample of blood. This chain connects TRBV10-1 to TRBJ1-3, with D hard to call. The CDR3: CASSESPAGNTIYF. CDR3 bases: TGCGCCAGCAGTGAGTCACCGGCTGGAAACACCATATATTTT.